Each of the 20 T cell receptor beta chains below was sequenced from the same sample in a study of blood T cell repertoires in COVID-19. The method was immunoSEQ multiplex PCR; TCRdb's version includes in-frame clones alone and lacks a portion of them. The repertoire holds 200,000 to 250,000 clones, with 65% to 90% as singletons. The sequenced material came from PBMCs or T cells enriched from blood (not recorded which). These receptor sequences come from a woman between 45 and 65 years old with acute COVID-19.

The chain is built from TRBV11-2 and TRBJ1-1; possibly TRBD1 for D (5 bases). This CDR3 comprises 16 residues. The V end lost 0 bases, the J end lost 0 bases, and 11 bases lay between the germline ends. The germline gives CDR1 SGHAT, CDR2 FQNNGV. CDR3 nucleotides: TGTGCCAGCAGCTTAGATTGGGGCACCTTGAACACTGAAGCTTTCTTT. Translation gives CASSLDWGTLNTEAFF.

The chain is built from TRBV11-3 and TRBJ2-7; 7 nucleotides line up with TRBD1. The CDR3 loop spans 13 amino acids. V lost 8 bases, J lost 7 bases, and 11 bases stayed unmatched. CDR1 SGHNT and CDR2 YENEEA come from the germline V gene. CDR3 in DNA: TGTGCCAGCGGCCGACAGGGCATGAGGGAGCAGTACTTC. Protein sequence: CASGRQGMREQYF.

This chain joins TRBV18 and TRBJ2-7; 7 bases agree with TRBD1. The CDR3 runs 14 residues. Germline V lookup: CDR1 KGHSH, CDR2 LQKENI. The V segment lost 1 base and the J segment 7 bases; nucleotides outside the gene matches: 7. This chain's CDR3 is CASSPRDSRREQYF. DNA of the CDR3: TGTGCCAGCTCACCACGGGACAGCCGTCGGGAGCAGTACTTC.

The chain has TRBV9 and TRBJ2-3; D possibly corresponds to TRBD2 (5 bases). The germline V gene encodes CDR1 SGDLS and CDR2 YYNGEE. The CDR3 is made up of 14 amino acids. V was pared by 2 bases and J by 4 bases, with 11 bases between. The CDR3 is CASSVEGLSDTQYF. In DNA form, the CDR3 reads TGTGCCAGCAGCGTTGAGGGTTTATCAGATACGCAGTATTTT.

V usage is TRBV18 and J usage is TRBJ2-2; D perhaps matches TRBD2 (6 bases). Germline CDR1 reads KGHSH; CDR2 reads LQKENI. The V end was cut by 3 bases, the J end by 2 bases, with 13 bases between. This CDR3 region has 16 residues. CDR3 in amino acids: CASSPQGGRNTGELFF. In nucleotides, the CDR3 is TGTGCCAGCTCACCTCAAGGAGGGCGTAACACCGGGGAGCTGTTTTTT.

This rearrangement joins TRBV18 to TRBJ1-2; D is uncertain. V was trimmed by 2 bases and J by 0 bases, leaving 7 bases between them. Per the germline V gene, CDR1 is KGHSH and CDR2 is LQKENI. This CDR3 region has 14 residues. CDR3 in amino acids: CASSPEATNYGYTF. CDR3 nucleotide sequence: TGTGCCAGCTCACCAGAGGCTACTAACTATGGCTACACCTTC.

The chain links TRBV11-2 to TRBJ2-3; D unresolved. This CDR3 is 14 amino acids long. The germline V and J ends were trimmed by 2 bases and 2 bases, with 8 bases remaining between them. Germline CDR1 is SGHAT and CDR2 is FQNNGV. The CDR3 spells CASSLSRYTDTQYF. DNA of the CDR3: TGTGCCAGCAGCTTAAGTCGGTACACAGATACGCAGTATTTT.

J is TRBJ2-7 and V is TRBV11-1; D may be TRBD2 (5 bases). V lost 1 base, J lost 7 bases, and 8 bases lay in between. Germline assignment: CDR1 SGHAT and CDR2 FQDESV (reference sequence). The length of the CDR3 is 12 residues. For the CDR3, the DNA is TGTGCCAGCAGCTTAGGAACGGGAGAGCAGTACTTC. Protein product: CASSLGTGEQYF.

This clone was counted once. This chain connects TRBV7-2 to TRBJ2-7; 14 bases align to TRBD2. CDR1 and CDR2 from the germline V gene are SGHTA and FQGNSA. CDR3 length: 16 amino acids. V was clipped by 4 bases and J by 5 bases; unmatched bases: 7. CDR3 coding DNA: TGTGCCAGCAGCTCCCGACTAGCGGGGGGGCCCAACGAGCAGTACTTC. As protein: CASSSRLAGGPNEQYF. Together with reference TRBV7-2 and TRBJ2-7, the CDR3 gives the full variable domain: GAGVSQSPSNKVTEKGKDVELRCDPISGHTALYWYRQSLGQGLEFLIYFQGNSAPDKSGLPSDRFSAERTGGSVSTLTIQRTQQEDSAVYLCASSSRLAGGPNEQYFGPGTRLTVT.

J is TRBJ1-6 and V is TRBV30; TRBD1 agrees at 7 bases. Germline V lookup: CDR1 GTSNPN, CDR2 SVGIG (reference sequence). The CDR3 consists of 13 residues. The J segment lost 5 bases and the V segment lost 5 bases, leaving 3 bases of the junction unmatched. CDR3 sequence: CAWHRGNNSPLHF. Written as DNA, the CDR3 is TGTGCCTGGCACAGGGGAAATAATTCACCCCTCCACTTT.

The rearrangement uses TRBV7-2 and TRBJ2-7; TRBD2 agrees at 7 bases. Germline CDR1 reads SGHTA; CDR2 reads FQGNSA. V shed 3 bases and J 2 bases; nucleotides not matched to a gene: 1. This CDR3 spans 13 amino acids. CDR3 sequence reads: CASSFRGAYEQYF. The CDR3 nucleotides are TGTGCCAGCAGCTTTCGGGGGGCCTACGAGCAGTACTTC.

The genes are TRBV11-2 and TRBJ1-6; D may be TRBD1 (6 bases). Trimming removed 5 bases from V and 0 bases from J, with 17 bases in between. The CDR3 has 18 amino acids. Germline V gene sequence: CDR1 SGHAT, CDR2 FQNNGV. DNA of the CDR3: TGTGCCAGCAGCCGACTTTTCCAGGGGAGCTCCTATAATTCACCCCTCCACTTT. Protein product: CASSRLFQGSSYNSPLHF.

The J gene is TRBJ2-7, the V gene TRBV3-1 (or the pseudogene TRBV3-2), with 7 bases that match TRBD2. Germline-derived CDR1 and CDR2 are LGHDT and YNNKEL (reference sequence). The CDR3 is 14 residues long. V lost 4 bases and J lost 0; bases outside the gene matches: 3. CDR3 DNA: TGTGCCAGCAGCCCTCGGACTAGCTCCTACGAGCAGTACTTC. It encodes CASSPRTSSYEQYF.

V and J are TRBV6-5 and TRBJ1-2; D is unresolved. This CDR3 spans 10 amino acids. The germline gives CDR1 MNHEY, CDR2 SVGAGI. Trimming left V 4 bases short and J 7 bases short, with 4 bases between. Here the CDR3 DNA reads TGTGCCAGCAGTTCGTCTGGCTACACCTTC. Protein: CASSSSGYTF.

The V and J genes are TRBV2 and TRBJ1-1, with unresolved D. The length of the CDR3 is 14 residues. Trimming took off 2 bases at V and 7 bases at J, with 14 bases between the two ends. Germline loops: CDR1 SNHLY, CDR2 FYNNEI. The CDR3 nucleotides read TGTGCCAGCAGTGAAACCCAATATAATAGTGAAGCTTTCTTT. Amino acids: CASSETQYNSEAFF.

The chain is built from TRBV7-2 and TRBJ2-3; a weak D match, TRBD2 (5 bases). Germline V gene sequence: CDR1 SGHTA, CDR2 FQGNSA. V was clipped by 5 bases and J by 3 bases, with 21 bases between them. This CDR3 has 17 residues. Written as DNA, the CDR3 is TGTGCCAGCAGCCCCCTGGTAAAGGGAGATCGGACAGATACGCAGTATTTT. It codes for CASSPLVKGDRTDTQYF.

The chain couples TRBV18 to TRBJ2-3; a possible D gene is TRBD1 (5 bases). Deletions cut 2 bases from V and 0 bases from J, with 15 bases between. The CDR3 has 17 amino acids. Germline CDR1 and CDR2: KGHSH and LQKENI. This CDR3 reads CASSPSLTASSTDTQYF. The CDR3 DNA is TGTGCCAGCTCACCAAGTCTGACAGCTTCTAGCACAGATACGCAGTATTTT.

This clone appeared many times. This rearrangement joins TRBV13 to TRBJ1-6; the D is unclear. Trimming took 4 bases from V and 7 from J, leaving 11 bases between them. The CDR3 contains 14 residues. Germline V gene lookup returns CDR1 PRHDT and CDR2 FYEKMQ (reference sequence). CDR3 DNA sequence: TGTGCCAGCAGCTCACGGACGGGAAATTCACCCCTCCACTTT. Translation gives CASSSRTGNSPLHF.

The genes are TRBV3-1 (or the pseudogene TRBV3-2) and TRBJ2-2; 7 bases are shared with TRBD2. CDR1 LGHDT and CDR2 YNNKEL come from the germline V gene (reference sequence). The CDR3 extends over 15 amino acids. The V and J ends lost 7 bases and 7 bases, in that order; junction bases with no gene match: 12. This chain's CDR3 is CASNPLASGGGELFF. CDR3 DNA: TGTGCCAGCAACCCCCTTGCTAGCGGAGGCGGGGAGCTGTTTTTT.

The genes are TRBV19 and TRBJ2-7; 7 positions agree with TRBD1. V lost 7 bases and J lost 1; bases outside the gene matches: 7. The CDR3 is made up of 14 amino acids. Germline V lookup: CDR1 LNHDA, CDR2 SQIVND (reference sequence). CDR3 DNA: TGTGCCAGTACCCCGGGCAGGGGGTCCTACGAGCAGTACTTC. It is translated as CASTPGRGSYEQYF.